Listed here are 19 T cell receptor beta chains from one sample, sequenced in a study of response to subunit inactivated influenza vaccine (dated by TCRdb to between 2017 and 2018). To prepare the library, RT-PCR was applied. The instrument given in TCRdb is Illumina HiSeq 2500. TCRdb cleaned the public reads at Q25 with fastp, built clones with MiXCR and kept in-frame beta chains. Every CDR3 protein is listed once, alongside the most common genes and DNA of its rows. Present in this sample are a few hundred thousand distinct CDR3 sequences, roughly 15% of which were seen just once. The ten largest clones take up 11% of the sample. Sample: PBMCs from blood, taken 11 to 12 days after vaccination. These receptors were taken from a man aged 45-65 years who received an inactivated influenza vaccine. Donor details come from another sample of the same person, matched by shared clones.

This clonotype was seen repeatedly, ten times or more. The rearrangement joins TRBV29-1 to TRBJ1-5; 7 bases match TRBD1. V trimming: 4 bases; J trimming: 3 bases; junction bases outside the gene matches: 3. Germline V gene sequence: CDR1 SQVTM, CDR2 ANQGSEA. This CDR3 contains 13 residues. CDR3 coding DNA: TGCAGCGTTGGACAGGGTAACAATCAGCCCCAGCATTTT. It specifies CSVGQGNNQPQHF.

V and J are TRBV20-1 and TRBJ1-1; D remains unclear. Germline V gene lookup returns CDR1 DFQATT and CDR2 SNEGSKA (reference sequence). V was trimmed by 4 bases and J by 1 base, leaving 4 bases between them. This CDR3 is built from 11 residues. CDR3: CSANTNTEAFF. The CDR3 DNA reads TGCAGTGCTAATACGAACACTGAAGCTTTCTTT.

The chain couples TRBV10-3 to TRBJ2-1; D is unresolved. Germline-derived CDR1 and CDR2 are ENHRY and SYGVKD. CDR3 length: 15 residues. V dropped 4 bases and J dropped 4 bases, with 14 bases sitting between them. The CDR3 DNA follows: TGTGCCATCAGTGCCCCCCCCGGACCGTACAATGAGCAGTTCTTC. Its protein product is CAISAPPGPYNEQFF.

The rearrangement links TRBV15 to TRBJ2-7, with 8 bases fitting TRBD2. CDR1 LNHNV and CDR2 YYDKDF come from the germline V gene (reference sequence). This CDR3 is built from 13 residues. Unmatched junction bases numbered 7, after V lost 6 bases and J lost 6 bases. CDR3 protein: CATRRGELSEQYF. The DNA for the CDR3 is TGTGCCACCAGGCGGGGGGAACTAAGCGAGCAGTACTTC.

This clonotype showed up just a few times. V is TRBV20-1 and J is TRBJ2-3, with TRBD2 matching 11 bases. CDR3 size: 15 residues. Germline V gene sequence: CDR1 DFQATT, CDR2 SNEGSKA (reference sequence). The trim removed 6 bases at V and 2 bases at J, leaving 7 bases unmatched. Here the CDR3 reads CSASRLAGTTDTQYF. Written as DNA, the CDR3 is TGCAGTGCGAGTAGACTAGCGGGGACCACAGATACGCAGTATTTT.

Concerning this clonotype: Being one base from a much bigger clone, this may be a read error. The chain recombines TRBV29-1 with TRBJ2-5; D not resolved. The CDR3 spans 11 residues. CDR1 and CDR2 from the germline V gene are SQVTM and ANQGSEA. CDR3 sequence: CSVDLQGTQYF. CDR3 DNA: TGCAGCGTTGACCTACAAGGGACCCAGTACTTC.

J is TRBJ2-1 and V is TRBV7-2; no definite D call. Germline lookup yields CDR1 SGHTA and CDR2 FQGNSA. This CDR3 is built from 13 residues. The ends were cut back, 1 base at V and 8 bases at J, with 9 bases in the middle. CDR3 loop: CASSLENIYEQFF. CDR3 sequence (DNA): TGTGCCAGCAGCTTAGAGAACATATATGAGCAGTTCTTC.

This clonotype has ten or more counts. The chain carries TRBV3-1 and TRBJ1-1; D possibly corresponds to TRBD1 (6 bases). CDR1 and CDR2 (germline): LGHDT, YNNKEL (reference sequence). V lost 1 base and J 5 bases, leaving 11 bases between the germline ends. The CDR3 has 14 amino acids. The CDR3: CASSQGTGRTEAFF. CDR3 DNA sequence: TGTGCCAGCAGCCAAGGTACAGGGAGGACTGAAGCTTTCTTT.

This clonotype was seen more than once but under ten times. The chain couples TRBV20-1 to TRBJ1-2; D gene uncertain. This CDR3 spans 15 amino acids. Germline V lookup: CDR1 DFQATT, CDR2 SNEGSKA (reference sequence). V shed 1 base and J shed 0 bases, with 12 bases lying between them. CDR3 in amino acids: CSARVIGETNYGYTF. DNA for the CDR3: TGCAGTGCTAGAGTTATAGGAGAAACTAACTATGGCTACACCTTC.

This chain uses TRBV29-1 with TRBJ2-1, with 8 bases identical to TRBD2. Germline lookup yields CDR1 SQVTM and CDR2 ANQGSEA. The CDR3 extends over 14 amino acids. V gave up 6 bases and J gave up 5 bases; unmatched junction bases: 9. CDR3 nucleotides: TGCAGCGTATCCCACGGGGGGGCCGACAATGAGCAGTTCTTC. Protein sequence: CSVSHGGADNEQFF.

This chain connects TRBV7-2 to TRBJ1-5; D ambiguous. Germline V gene lookup returns CDR1 SGHTA and CDR2 FQGNSA. This CDR3 comprises 15 residues. V shed 1 base and J shed 8 bases, with 15 bases lying between them. DNA of the CDR3: TGTGCCAGCAGCTTAGTAGGCAGAGGTCAGGAGCCCCAGCATTTT. Translation: CASSLVGRGQEPQHF.

The gene calls are TRBV20-1 and TRBJ2-7; no firm D call. The CDR3 has 11 amino acids. Trimming took off 5 bases at V and 3 bases at J, with 8 bases between the two ends. Germline loops: CDR1 DFQATT, CDR2 SNEGSKA (reference sequence). CDR3 region: CSAAALYEQYF. In nucleotides, the CDR3 is TGCAGTGCTGCTGCCCTCTACGAGCAGTACTTC.

This clonotype was seen only a few times. The CDR3: CAIFDSSYGYTF. The CDR3 bases are TGTGCCATCTTTGACAGCTCCTATGGCTACACCTTC. The rearrangement joins TRBV10-3 to TRBJ1-2; tentatively, D is TRBD1 (5 bases). Trimming shortened V by 8 bases and J by 4 bases, and 11 bases separated the two germline ends. CDR1 is ENHRY and CDR2 is SYGVKD in the germline V gene. CDR3 length: 12 amino acids.

Only a few counts were recorded for this clonotype. V and J are TRBV20-1 and TRBJ2-6; 8 positions agree with TRBD2. Germline V lookup: CDR1 DFQATT, CDR2 SNEGSKA (reference sequence). V was clipped by 1 base and J by 3 bases; unmatched bases: 8. The CDR3 runs to 17 residues. The CDR3 DNA reads as TGCAGTGCTAGAGCTTCAGCGGGAGAGGGTGGGGCCAACGTCCTGACTTTC. Residues: CSARASAGEGGANVLTF.

This clonotype was detected only a few times. The chain has TRBV5-1 and TRBJ2-3; the D call may be TRBD1 or TRBD2 (5 bases each). The V and J ends lost 4 bases and 6 bases respectively, with 18 bases between them. CDR1 is SGHRS, CDR2 YFSETQ, per germline. CDR3 size: 15 residues. This CDR3 reads CASSHSGTPSDTQYF. Here the CDR3 DNA reads TGCGCCAGCAGCCACTCCGGGACCCCTAGTGATACGCAGTATTTT.

This clonotype has a handful of counts. This chain joins TRBV15 and TRBJ2-3; 8 positions match TRBD2. With 0 bases clipped from V and 2 bases from J, the junction kept 10 bases outside the gene matches. The CDR3 covers 18 residues. From germline, CDR1 is LNHNV and CDR2 YYDKDF (reference sequence). CDR3 loop: CATSRDLRSGANTDTQYF. CDR3 nucleotide sequence: TGTGCCACCAGCAGAGATCTACGTAGCGGGGCAAACACAGATACGCAGTATTTT. The whole variable domain, remainder taken from reference TRBV15 and TRBJ2-3, is DAMVIQNPRYQVTQFGKPVTLSCSQTLNHNVMYWYQQKSSQAPKLLFHYYDKDFNNEADTPDNFQSRRPNTSFCFLDIRSPGLGDTAMYLCATSRDLRSGANTDTQYFGPGTRLTVL.

This clonotype was detected a few times. V usage is TRBV11-1 and J usage is TRBJ1-2; TRBD1 agrees at 8 bases. The junction had 16 bases not matched to a gene; V was cut back by 4 bases and J by 3 bases. Per the germline V gene, CDR1 is SGHAT and CDR2 is FQDESV (reference sequence). The CDR3 consists of 18 residues. The CDR3 loop is CASSSGLESRGQDYGYTF. CDR3 coding DNA: TGTGCCAGCAGCTCTGGACTAGAATCCAGGGGGCAGGACTATGGCTACACCTTC.

This sequence joins TRBV20-1 and TRBJ2-1; D is possibly TRBD2 (7 bases). V dropped 6 bases and J dropped 7 bases, with 22 bases sitting between them. Germline assignment: CDR1 DFQATT and CDR2 SNEGSKA (reference sequence). This CDR3 spans 15 amino acids. The CDR3 sequence is CSAHSTRGGRNEQFF. The CDR3, as DNA: TGCAGTGCACACTCGACCAGGGGAGGGCGAAATGAGCAGTTCTTC.

This clonotype occurred a few times. J is TRBJ2-1 and V is TRBV29-1, with D perhaps TRBD1 (6 bases). Trimming took 8 bases from V and 6 from J, leaving 23 bases between them. This CDR3 has 15 residues. The V gene's germline CDR1 is SQVTM and CDR2 ANQGSEA. CDR3 in DNA: TGCAGCAGCCCAGTGTCCAGGGGCGTCCCCAATGAGCAGTTCTTC. Protein: CSSPVSRGVPNEQFF.